This paragraph covers one T cell receptor beta chain sequence. Trimming at V came to 7 bases and at J to 12 bases, leaving 8 bases not matched to a gene. This CDR3 region has 12 residues. Germline V gene lookup returns CDR1 SGHRS and CDR2 YFSETQ. The data were obtained in a study of control samples from healthy donors and cancer patients. The assay was immunoSEQ multiplex PCR, and TCRdb's table has in-frame clones only and misses some. The sample includes 91,000 or so clones, about 89% of them seen just once. The sequence derives from a woman in her thirties in good health. The specimen sequenced was blood. The genes are TRBV5-1 and TRBJ2-1; TRBD2 matches at 9 bases. The CDR3 DNA follows: TGCGCCAGCCACCGAGCGGGGGGATCGCAGTTCTTC. Translated, it gives CASHRAGGSQFF. Drawing the rest from reference TRBV5-1 and TRBJ2-1, the complete variable domain is KAGVTQTPRYLIKTRGQQVTLSCSPISGHRSVSWYQQTPGQGLQFLFEYFSETQRNKGNFPGRFSGRQFSNSRSEMNVSTLELGDSALYLCASHRAGGSQFFGPGTRLTVL.